Below are 29 T cell receptor beta chains sequenced from a single sample in a study of patients and donors after allogeneic stem cell transplantation. TCRdb re-called the RT-PCR reads through MiXCR, storing one row per CDR3 protein. The table includes a few hundred thousand distinct CDR3 sequences, roughly an eighth detected once. The sample comprised blood, either unsorted or a sorted T cell fraction (not recorded which). The source is a human donor who was either an allogeneic HSCT recipient or a stem cell or donor lymphocyte infusion donor (not recorded which). It is not recorded whose cells these are; they may come from a transplant donor.

This clonotype was seen only once. The V gene is TRBV2, the J gene TRBJ1-1, with 7 bases lining up with TRBD1. The CDR3 extends over 14 amino acids. The V and J ends lost 6 bases and 2 bases, in that order; junction bases with no gene match: 6. Germline V lookup: CDR1 SNHLY, CDR2 FYNNEI. DNA of the CDR3: TGTGCCAGCAGATATGACAGGGATAACACTGAAGCTTTCTTT. Its translation is CASRYDRDNTEAFF. Using reference TRBV2 and TRBJ1-1 for the parts outside the CDR3, the full variable domain is EPEVTQTPSHQVTQMGQEVILRCVPISNHLYFYWYRQILGQKVEFLVSFYNNEISEKSEIFDDQFSVERPDGSNFTLKIRSTKLEDSAMYFCASRYDRDNTEAFFGQGTRLTVV.

The chain recombines TRBV5-8 with TRBJ2-2; D could derive from TRBD1 or TRBD2 (5 bases each). Trimming took 4 bases from V and 7 from J, leaving 20 bases between them. This CDR3 has 16 residues. Germline-derived CDR1 and CDR2 are SGHTS and YDEGEE. For the CDR3, the DNA is TGTGCCAGCAGCCCGGAACTGGGACGGCTCCGCGGGGAGCTGTTTTTT. It encodes CASSPELGRLRGELFF.

This chain joins TRBV25-1 and TRBJ1-1; D gene unclear. The CDR3 totals 13 residues. From germline, CDR1 is MGHDK and CDR2 SYGVNS. V was shortened by 1 base and J by 6 bases, with 9 bases between the two germline ends. CDR3 residues: CASSEWGAPEAFF. The CDR3 bases are TGTGCCAGCAGTGAATGGGGAGCCCCTGAAGCTTTCTTT.

This rearrangement joins TRBV11-3 to TRBJ2-3; D remains unclear. Looked up from germline, CDR1 is SGHNT and CDR2 is YENEEA. Trimming removed 4 bases at V and 0 bases at J, with 8 bases between. The CDR3 is 14 amino acids. CDR3 bases: TGTGCCAGCAGCTCACACCCCAGCACAGATACGCAGTATTTT. Protein sequence: CASSSHPSTDTQYF.

The rearrangement links TRBV5-1 to TRBJ1-2, with no clear D. Germline V lookup: CDR1 SGHRS, CDR2 YFSETQ. The CDR3 is made up of 14 amino acids. Trimming removed 3 bases from V and 1 base from J, with 10 bases in between. Here the CDR3 reads CASSYAGDNYGYTF. The CDR3 DNA reads TGCGCCAGCAGCTATGCCGGGGATAACTATGGCTACACCTTC.

In its sample, this clonotype was seen many times. V usage is TRBV10-3 and J usage is TRBJ1-2; 7 nucleotides align to TRBD1. The trim removed 6 bases at V and 8 bases at J, leaving 9 bases unmatched. Per the germline V gene, CDR1 is ENHRY and CDR2 is SYGVKD. The CDR3 length is 13 residues. CDR3 bases: TGTGCCATCAGGGGGATTACAGGGGACGGCTACACCTTC. This codes for CAIRGITGDGYTF.

In its sample, this clonotype was seen many times. This chain connects TRBV30 to TRBJ1-5; tentative D call: TRBD1 (5 bases). V was cut by 1 base and J by 6 bases, with 10 bases left in between. Germline CDR1 GTSNPN, CDR2 SVGIG (reference sequence). The CDR3 is 13 amino acids. CDR3 sequence (DNA): TGTGCCTGGAGTGCCAAGGGGAGTCAGCCCCAGCATTTT. This translates into CAWSAKGSQPQHF.

This clonotype occurred many times. This sequence joins TRBV18 and TRBJ2-4; maybe TRBD2 (5 bases). Trimming removed 0 bases at V and 0 bases at J, with 9 bases between. The CDR3 runs to 16 residues. Germline loops: CDR1 KGHSH, CDR2 LQKENI. The CDR3 protein is CASSPPSGRAKNIQYF. The CDR3 DNA is TGTGCCAGCTCACCACCGTCGGGAAGAGCCAAAAACATTCAGTACTTC.

This clonotype has just a few counts. The chain combines TRBV5-1 with TRBJ2-5, with no clear D. V gave up 4 bases and J gave up 5 bases, with 12 bases separating them. Germline V gene data show CDR1 as SGHRS and CDR2 as YFSETQ. CDR3 length equals 13 residues. The CDR3: CASSREMLETQYF. The CDR3 nucleotides are TGCGCCAGCAGCCGAGAAATGTTGGAGACCCAGTACTTC.

This clonotype has at least ten counts. This chain uses TRBV12-3 or TRBV12-4 with TRBJ1-1, with D hard to call. The CDR3 sequence is 12 residues long. V was trimmed by 5 bases and J by 10 bases, leaving 14 bases between them. The CDR3 bases are TGTGCCAGCAGTCCCCTCCGTCCGGGAGCTTTCTTT. Protein product: CASSPLRPGAFF.

In this sample, this clonotype turned up many times. The CDR3 DNA sequence: TGTGCCAGCGGCCTCTACACTGAAGCTTTCTTT. It translates to CASGLYTEAFF. The chain employs TRBV2 and TRBJ1-1, with D uncertain. CDR3 length: 11 residues. V was cut by 8 bases and J by 3 bases, with 7 bases left in between. Germline CDR1 SNHLY, CDR2 FYNNEI. Drawing the rest from reference TRBV2 and TRBJ1-1, the complete variable domain is EPEVTQTPSHQVTQMGQEVILRCVPISNHLYFYWYRQILGQKVEFLVSFYNNEISEKSEIFDDQFSVERPDGSNFTLKIRSTKLEDSAMYFCASGLYTEAFFGQGTRLTVV.

The rearrangement links TRBV5-1 to TRBJ1-3, with D hard to call. The CDR3 runs 14 residues. V lost 4 bases, J lost 0 bases, and 8 bases lay in between. Germline loops: CDR1 SGHRS, CDR2 YFSETQ. As DNA, the CDR3 is TGCGCCAGCAGCAACCGGCCCTCTGGAAACACCATATATTTT. This translates into CASSNRPSGNTIYF.

The chain links TRBV3-1 to TRBJ1-1, with D possibly being TRBD1 (6 bases). Trimming stripped 0 bases from V and 11 bases from J, with 13 bases between. The CDR3 runs to 13 residues. Germline-derived CDR1 and CDR2 are LGHDT and YNNKEL (reference sequence). Here the CDR3 DNA reads TGTGCCAGCAGCCAAGATCAAGGGGGGGAGGCTTTCTTT. This gives the protein CASSQDQGGEAFF. Filled out from reference TRBV3-1 and TRBJ1-1, the complete variable domain reads DTAVSQTPKYLVTQMGNDKSIKCEQNLGHDTMYWYKQDSKKFLKIMFSYNNKELIINETVPNRFSPKSPDKAHLNLHINSLELGDSAVYFCASSQDQGGEAFFGQGTRLTVV.

The chain employs TRBV29-1 and TRBJ2-1, with 9 nucleotides matching TRBD1. Germline assignment: CDR1 SQVTM and CDR2 ANQGSEA. The CDR3 consists of 14 residues. The junction had 3 bases not matched to a gene; V was cut back by 3 bases and J by 3 bases. In nucleotides, the CDR3 is TGCAGCGTTGACTCGGGACAGGGCTACAATGAGCAGTTCTTC. It translates to CSVDSGQGYNEQFF.

V gene TRBV7-9 combines with J gene TRBJ2-3, with no clear D. Trimming removed 0 bases at V and 2 bases at J, with 9 bases between. Germline V gene sequence: CDR1 SEHNR, CDR2 FQNEAQ (reference sequence). The CDR3 extends over 15 amino acids. The CDR3 region is CASSLAGMLTDTQYF. CDR3 nucleotide sequence: TGTGCCAGCAGCTTAGCGGGGATGCTCACAGATACGCAGTATTTT.

The chain couples TRBV12-1 to TRBJ2-4; the table's D call TRBD2 went unverified against the DNA. TRBV12-1 is annotated as a pseudogene. This CDR3 region has 15 residues. The CDR3 region has the DNA TGTGCCAGCGTATGGCTAGTGGGCCTCAAAAACATTCAGTACTTC. This sequence encodes CASVWLVGLKNIQYF.

This clonotype was seen more than once but under ten times. The J gene is TRBJ2-2, the V gene TRBV14; 10 positions match TRBD1. After removal of 3 bases from V and 4 bases from J, the junction contained 5 bases not matched to a gene. The length of the CDR3 is 16 residues. Germline V lookup: CDR1 SGHDN, CDR2 FVKESK. The CDR3 DNA sequence: TGTGCCAGCAGCCAGAGGACAGGGGGTAGCACCGGGGAGCTGTTTTTT. This codes for CASSQRTGGSTGELFF.

In its sample, this clonotype was seen a few times. J is TRBJ2-1 and V is TRBV7-3, with 12 bases aligning to TRBD2. This CDR3 is 16 amino acids long. Germline V gene sequence: CDR1 SGHTA, CDR2 FQGTGA. V lost 5 bases and J lost 5; bases outside the gene matches: 7. DNA for the CDR3: TGTGCCAGCAGCCGGAAGGGACTAGCGGGCGACAATGAGCAGTTCTTC. Translating gives CASSRKGLAGDNEQFF.

This clonotype was counted ten times or more. The chain's CDR3 is CASSVGLVVSNEQFF. CDR3 in DNA: TGTGCCAGCAGTGTGGGACTAGTTGTTTCCAATGAGCAGTTCTTC. The rearrangement uses TRBV6-2 or TRBV6-3 and TRBJ2-1, with 8 bases matching TRBD2. The CDR3 is made up of 15 amino acids. Germline CDR1 is MNHEY and CDR2 is SVGEGT. V was pared by 5 bases and J by 6 bases, with 9 bases of the junction left unmatched.

This clonotype came up a few times. The rearrangement uses TRBV10-3 and TRBJ2-7; 7 bases agree with TRBD1. CDR3 size: 14 residues. V shed 7 bases, J shed 6 bases, and the junction held 12 bases outside the gene matches. Germline V gene lookup returns CDR1 ENHRY and CDR2 SYGVKD. DNA for the CDR3: TGTGCCATCAAGGACAGGCCTTCTAAGAGCGAGCAGTACTTC. Its translation: CAIKDRPSKSEQYF.

The V gene is TRBV5-6, the J gene TRBJ1-1, with 7 bases aligning to TRBD1. The germline V gene has CDR1 SGHDT and CDR2 YYEEEE. V lost 3 bases and J lost 1; bases outside the gene matches: 12. The CDR3 spans 17 residues. CDR3 nucleotide sequence: TGTGCCAGCAGCTCCGAAATAGACAGGGAAAAGAACACTGAAGCTTTCTTT. Translating gives CASSSEIDREKNTEAFF.

CDR3 DNA: TGTGCCAGCAGGGAAACCGGGACAGGGAGGAGTGGCTACACCTTC. Amino acids: CASRETGTGRSGYTF. The V call is TRBV6-1, the J call TRBJ1-2, with 9 bases aligning to TRBD1. Germline-derived CDR1 and CDR2 are MNHNS and SASEGT. V was pared by 6 bases and J by 7 bases, with 12 bases of the junction left unmatched. The CDR3 runs to 15 residues.

This clonotype was seen more than once but under ten times. The chain is built from TRBV6-1 and TRBJ2-5, with a possible D match to TRBD1 (6 bases). CDR1 is MNHNS, CDR2 SASEGT, per germline. V lost 6 bases, J lost 5 bases, and 19 bases lay in between. CDR3 length equals 15 residues. The CDR3 nucleotides are TGTGCCAGCAGCCGGCAGGGGCTGGGCGGGGAGACCCAGTACTTC. This codes for CASSRQGLGGETQYF.

The V gene is TRBV7-3, the J gene TRBJ2-2, with 8 bases aligning to TRBD1. This CDR3 region has 17 residues. V lost 5 bases and J lost 4; bases outside the gene matches: 12. Germline V gene sequence: CDR1 SGHTA, CDR2 FQGTGA. CDR3: CASSPTPWTGSTGELFF. The DNA for the CDR3 is TGTGCCAGCAGCCCCACCCCCTGGACAGGGAGCACCGGGGAGCTGTTTTTT.

This clonotype was recorded at least ten times. The chain is built from TRBV20-1 and TRBJ2-1; perhaps TRBD1 as D (7 bases). Per the germline V gene, CDR1 is DFQATT and CDR2 is SNEGSKA (reference sequence). This CDR3 is built from 12 residues. V was clipped by 3 bases and J by 12 bases, with 15 bases between them. The CDR3: CSASAGQTRQFF. CDR3 bases: TGCAGTGCTAGCGCGGGACAGACAAGGCAGTTCTTC.

The gene calls are TRBV18 and TRBJ2-1, with 8 bases fitting TRBD1. CDR3 length: 14 amino acids. Losses at the gene ends were 6 bases for V and 7 bases for J; bases not matched to a gene: 8. CDR1 is KGHSH, CDR2 LQKENI, per germline. The CDR3 region has the DNA TGTGCCAGCTCGTTTCAGGGGGCTCGGAATGAGCAGTTCTTC. Translating gives CASSFQGARNEQFF. The full variable domain, rest sourced from reference TRBV18 and TRBJ2-1, is NAGVMQNPRHLVRRRGQEARLRCSPMKGHSHVYWYRQLPEEGLKFMVYLQKENIIDESGMPKERFSAEFPKEGPSILRIQQVVRGDSAAYFCASSFQGARNEQFFGPGTRLTVL.

In this sample, this clonotype turned up many times. The V gene is TRBV10-2, the J gene TRBJ2-7; D unresolved. V lost 4 bases and J lost 2, with 12 bases in between. The CDR3 has 14 amino acids. The germline V gene encodes CDR1 WSHSY and CDR2 SAAADI. In nucleotides, the CDR3 is TGCGCCAGCAGTGGGGTCATAAACCCCTACGAGCAGTACTTC. Translation: CASSGVINPYEQYF.

This clonotype was detected a few times. The gene calls are TRBV5-6 and TRBJ2-3, with D perhaps TRBD1 or TRBD2 (5 bases each). Trimming left V 5 bases short and J 2 bases short, with 15 bases between. The length of the CDR3 is 15 residues. Germline V gene lookup returns CDR1 SGHDT and CDR2 YYEEEE. In DNA, the CDR3 is TGTGCCAGCAGAGAAACGGGACGATACACAGATACGCAGTATTTT. Translating gives CASRETGRYTDTQYF.

This clonotype has a count of ten or more. V is TRBV5-1 and J is TRBJ1-1; D remains ambiguous. CDR1 and CDR2 from the germline V gene are SGHRS and YFSETQ. Trimming removed 0 bases at V and 0 bases at J, with 6 bases between. The CDR3 covers 14 residues. CDR3 protein: CASSLDILNTEAFF. For the CDR3, the DNA is TGCGCCAGCAGCTTGGACATTCTGAACACTGAAGCTTTCTTT. Full variable domain (rest looked up from reference TRBV5-1 and TRBJ1-1): KAGVTQTPRYLIKTRGQQVTLSCSPISGHRSVSWYQQTPGQGLQFLFEYFSETQRNKGNFPGRFSGRQFSNSRSEMNVSTLELGDSALYLCASSLDILNTEAFFGQGTRLTVV.